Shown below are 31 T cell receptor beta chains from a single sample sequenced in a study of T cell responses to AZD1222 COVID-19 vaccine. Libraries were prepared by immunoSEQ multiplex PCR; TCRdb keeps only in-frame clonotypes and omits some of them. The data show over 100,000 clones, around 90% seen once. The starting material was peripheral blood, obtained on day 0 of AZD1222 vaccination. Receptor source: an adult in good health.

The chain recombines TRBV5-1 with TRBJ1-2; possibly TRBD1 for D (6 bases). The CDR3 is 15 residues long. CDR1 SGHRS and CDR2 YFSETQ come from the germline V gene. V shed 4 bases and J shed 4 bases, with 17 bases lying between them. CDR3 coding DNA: TGCGCCAGCAGCCCCGGGGGGGCCCGCAGCTATGGCTACACCTTC. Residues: CASSPGGARSYGYTF.

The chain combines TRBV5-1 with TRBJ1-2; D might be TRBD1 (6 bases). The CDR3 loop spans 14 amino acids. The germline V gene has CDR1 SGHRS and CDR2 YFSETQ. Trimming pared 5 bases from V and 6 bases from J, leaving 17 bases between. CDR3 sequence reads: CASRPVGGQDGYTF. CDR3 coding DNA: TGCGCCAGCAGGCCCGTGGGGGGGCAAGATGGCTACACCTTC.

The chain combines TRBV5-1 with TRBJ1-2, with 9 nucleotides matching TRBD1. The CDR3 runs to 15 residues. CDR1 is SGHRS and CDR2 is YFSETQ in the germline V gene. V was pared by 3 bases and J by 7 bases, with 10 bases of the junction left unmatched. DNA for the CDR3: TGCGCCAGCAGCTGGACAGGGGAACTGGCGGGTGGCTACACCTTC. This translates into CASSWTGELAGGYTF.

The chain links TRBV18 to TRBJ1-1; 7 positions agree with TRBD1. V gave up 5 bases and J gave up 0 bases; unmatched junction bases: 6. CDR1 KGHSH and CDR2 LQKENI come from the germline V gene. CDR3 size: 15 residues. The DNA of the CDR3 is TGTGCCAGCTCAACGAAACAGGGGCTGAACACTGAAGCTTTCTTT. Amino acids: CASSTKQGLNTEAFF.

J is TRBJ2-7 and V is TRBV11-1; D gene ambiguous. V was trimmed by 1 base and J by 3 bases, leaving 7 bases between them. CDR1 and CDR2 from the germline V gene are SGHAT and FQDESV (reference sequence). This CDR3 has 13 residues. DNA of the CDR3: TGTGCCAGCAGCTTAGGGCAGGACTACGAGCAGTACTTC. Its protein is CASSLGQDYEQYF.

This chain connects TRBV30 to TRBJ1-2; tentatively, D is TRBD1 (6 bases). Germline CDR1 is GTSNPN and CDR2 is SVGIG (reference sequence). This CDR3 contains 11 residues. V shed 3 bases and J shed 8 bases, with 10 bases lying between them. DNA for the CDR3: TGTGCCTGGAGGGGGGCACAAGGCTACACCTTC. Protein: CAWRGAQGYTF. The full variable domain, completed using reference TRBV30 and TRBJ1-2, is SQTIHQWPATLVQPVGSPLSLECTVEGTSNPNLYWYRQAAGRGLQLLFYSVGIGQISSEVPQNLSASRPQDRQFILSSKKLLLSDSGFYLCAWRGAQGYTFGSGTRLTVV.

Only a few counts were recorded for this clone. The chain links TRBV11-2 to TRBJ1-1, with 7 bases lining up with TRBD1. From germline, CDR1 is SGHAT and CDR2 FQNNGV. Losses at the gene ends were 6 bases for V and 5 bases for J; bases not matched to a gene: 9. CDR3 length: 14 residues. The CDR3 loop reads CASRTQGSRTEAFF. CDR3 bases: TGTGCCAGCAGGACACAGGGGAGTAGGACTGAAGCTTTCTTT.

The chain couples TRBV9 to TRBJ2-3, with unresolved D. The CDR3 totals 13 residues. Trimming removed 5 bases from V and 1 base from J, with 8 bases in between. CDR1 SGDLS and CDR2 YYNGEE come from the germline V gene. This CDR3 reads CASSEWGTDTQYF. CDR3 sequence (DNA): TGTGCCAGCAGTGAGTGGGGCACAGATACGCAGTATTTT.

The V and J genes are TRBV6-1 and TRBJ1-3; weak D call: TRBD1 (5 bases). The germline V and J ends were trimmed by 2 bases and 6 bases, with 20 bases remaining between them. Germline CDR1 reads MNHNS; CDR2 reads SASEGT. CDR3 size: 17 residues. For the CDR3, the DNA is TGTGCCAGCAGTGAACCCCTATTGGAGGGGTTGGTAAACACCATATATTTT. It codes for CASSEPLLEGLVNTIYF.

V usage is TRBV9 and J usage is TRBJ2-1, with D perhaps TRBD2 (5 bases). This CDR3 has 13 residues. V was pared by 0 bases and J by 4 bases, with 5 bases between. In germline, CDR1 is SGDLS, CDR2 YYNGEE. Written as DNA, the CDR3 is TGTGCCAGCAGCGTAGGGGAGTACAATGAGCAGTTCTTC. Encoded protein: CASSVGEYNEQFF. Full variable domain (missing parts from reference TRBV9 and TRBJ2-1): DSGVTQTPKHLITATGQRVTLRCSPRSGDLSVYWYQQSLDQGLQFLIQYYNGEERAKGNILERFSAQQFPDLHSELNLSSLELGDSALYFCASSVGEYNEQFFGPGTRLTVL.

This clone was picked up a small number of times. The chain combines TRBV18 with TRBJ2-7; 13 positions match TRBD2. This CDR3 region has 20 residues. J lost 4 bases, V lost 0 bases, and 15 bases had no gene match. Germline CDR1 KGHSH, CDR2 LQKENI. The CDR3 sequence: CASSPPGRTSGGHTAYEQYF. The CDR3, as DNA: TGTGCCAGCTCACCACCGGGTCGGACTAGCGGGGGCCATACGGCTTACGAGCAGTACTTC.

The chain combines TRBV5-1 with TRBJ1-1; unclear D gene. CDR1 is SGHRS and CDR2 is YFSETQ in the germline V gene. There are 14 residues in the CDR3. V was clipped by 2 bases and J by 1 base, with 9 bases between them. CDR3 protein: CASSLQTANTEAFF. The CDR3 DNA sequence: TGCGCCAGCAGCTTACAGACTGCGAACACTGAAGCTTTCTTT.

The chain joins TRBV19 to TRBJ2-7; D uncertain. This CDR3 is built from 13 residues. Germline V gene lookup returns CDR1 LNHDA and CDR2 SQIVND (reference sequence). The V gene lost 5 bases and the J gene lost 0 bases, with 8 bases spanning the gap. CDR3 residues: CASSHDSSYEQYF. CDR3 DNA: TGTGCCAGTAGTCACGATAGCTCCTACGAGCAGTACTTC.

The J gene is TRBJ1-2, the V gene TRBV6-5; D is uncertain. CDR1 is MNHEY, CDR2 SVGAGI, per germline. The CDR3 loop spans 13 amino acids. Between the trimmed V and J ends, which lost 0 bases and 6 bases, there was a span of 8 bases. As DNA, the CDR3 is TGTGCCAGCAGTTACTCCTCACTCCATGGCTACACCTTC. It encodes CASSYSSLHGYTF.

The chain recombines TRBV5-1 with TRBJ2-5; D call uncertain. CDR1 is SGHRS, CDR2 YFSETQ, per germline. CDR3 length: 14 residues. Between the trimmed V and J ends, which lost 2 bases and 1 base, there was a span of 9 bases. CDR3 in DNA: TGCGCCAGCAGCTTCCTGGGCCTCCAAGAGACCCAGTACTTC. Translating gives CASSFLGLQETQYF.

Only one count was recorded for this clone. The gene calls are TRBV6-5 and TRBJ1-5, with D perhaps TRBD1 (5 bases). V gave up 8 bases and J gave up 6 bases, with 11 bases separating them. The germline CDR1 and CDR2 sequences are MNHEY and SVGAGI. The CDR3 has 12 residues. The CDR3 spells CASGGMSQPQHF. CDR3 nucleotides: TGTGCCAGCGGGGGAATGAGTCAGCCCCAGCATTTT.

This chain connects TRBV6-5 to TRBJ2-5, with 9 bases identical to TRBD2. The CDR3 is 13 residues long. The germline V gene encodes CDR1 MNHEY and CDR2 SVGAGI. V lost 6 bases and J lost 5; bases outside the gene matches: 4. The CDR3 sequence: CASRAGGPETQYF. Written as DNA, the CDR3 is TGTGCCAGCAGGGCGGGGGGGCCCGAGACCCAGTACTTC.

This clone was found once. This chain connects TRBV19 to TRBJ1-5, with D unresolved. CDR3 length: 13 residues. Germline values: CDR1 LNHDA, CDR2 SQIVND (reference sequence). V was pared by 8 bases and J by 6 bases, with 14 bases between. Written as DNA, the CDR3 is TGTGCCAGTCAGGTTGCTGGGAGTCAGCCCCAGCATTTT. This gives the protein CASQVAGSQPQHF.

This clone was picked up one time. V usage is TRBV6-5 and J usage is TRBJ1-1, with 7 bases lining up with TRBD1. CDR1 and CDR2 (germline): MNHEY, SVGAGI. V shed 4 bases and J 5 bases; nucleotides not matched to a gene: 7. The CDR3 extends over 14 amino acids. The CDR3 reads CASSLTGVGTEAFF. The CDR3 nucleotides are TGTGCCAGCAGTTTAACAGGGGTTGGGACTGAAGCTTTCTTT.

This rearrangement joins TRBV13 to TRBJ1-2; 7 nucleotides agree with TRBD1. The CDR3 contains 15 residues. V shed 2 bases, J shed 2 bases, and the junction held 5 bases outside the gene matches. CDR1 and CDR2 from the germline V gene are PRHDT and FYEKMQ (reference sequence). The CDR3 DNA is TGTGCCAGCAGCTTAAAGGACAGGCCAAACTATGGCTACACCTTC. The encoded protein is CASSLKDRPNYGYTF.

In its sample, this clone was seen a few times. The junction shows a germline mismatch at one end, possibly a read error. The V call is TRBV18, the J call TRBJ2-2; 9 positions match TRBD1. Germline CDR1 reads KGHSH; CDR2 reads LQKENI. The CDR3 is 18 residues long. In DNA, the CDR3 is TGTGCCAGCTCGCCACCAGCGGGACAGGGCTCGCACACCGGGGAGCTGTTTTTT. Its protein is CASSPPAGQGSHTGELFF.

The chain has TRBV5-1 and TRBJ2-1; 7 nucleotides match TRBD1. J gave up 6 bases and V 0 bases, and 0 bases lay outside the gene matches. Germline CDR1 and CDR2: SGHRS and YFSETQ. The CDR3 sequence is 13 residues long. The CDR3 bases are TGCGCCAGCAGCTTGGGGGACAGCAATGAGCAGTTCTTC. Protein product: CASSLGDSNEQFF. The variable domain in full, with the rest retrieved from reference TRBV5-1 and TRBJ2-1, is KAGVTQTPRYLIKTRGQQVTLSCSPISGHRSVSWYQQTPGQGLQFLFEYFSETQRNKGNFPGRFSGRQFSNSRSEMNVSTLELGDSALYLCASSLGDSNEQFFGPGTRLTVL.

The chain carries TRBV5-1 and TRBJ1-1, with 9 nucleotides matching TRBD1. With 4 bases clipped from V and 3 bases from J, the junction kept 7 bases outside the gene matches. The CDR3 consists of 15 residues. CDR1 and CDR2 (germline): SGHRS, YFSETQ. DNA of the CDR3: TGCGCCAGCAGCAATAAAACAGGGGGCTACACTGAAGCTTTCTTT. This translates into CASSNKTGGYTEAFF. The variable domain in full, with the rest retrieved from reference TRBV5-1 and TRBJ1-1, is KAGVTQTPRYLIKTRGQQVTLSCSPISGHRSVSWYQQTPGQGLQFLFEYFSETQRNKGNFPGRFSGRQFSNSRSEMNVSTLELGDSALYLCASSNKTGGYTEAFFGQGTRLTVV.

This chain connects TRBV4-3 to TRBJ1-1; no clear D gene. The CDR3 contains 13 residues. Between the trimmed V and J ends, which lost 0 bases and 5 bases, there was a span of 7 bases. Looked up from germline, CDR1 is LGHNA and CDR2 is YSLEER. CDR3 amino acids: CASSQDQGTEAFF. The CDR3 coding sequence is TGCGCCAGCAGCCAAGATCAAGGTACTGAAGCTTTCTTT.

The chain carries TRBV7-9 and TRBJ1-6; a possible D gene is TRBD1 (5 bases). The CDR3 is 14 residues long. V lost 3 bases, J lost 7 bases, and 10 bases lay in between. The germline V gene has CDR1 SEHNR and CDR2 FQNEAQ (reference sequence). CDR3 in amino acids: CASSFRTKNSPLHF. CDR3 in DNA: TGTGCCAGCAGCTTCAGGACAAAAAATTCACCCCTCCACTTT.

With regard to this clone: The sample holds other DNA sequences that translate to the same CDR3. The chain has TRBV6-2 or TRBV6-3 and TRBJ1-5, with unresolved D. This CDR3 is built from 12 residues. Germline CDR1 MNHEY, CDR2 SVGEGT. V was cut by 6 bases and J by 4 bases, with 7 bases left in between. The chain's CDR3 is CASSPRNQPQHF. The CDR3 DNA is TGTGCCAGCAGCCCCCGGAATCAGCCCCAGCATTTT.

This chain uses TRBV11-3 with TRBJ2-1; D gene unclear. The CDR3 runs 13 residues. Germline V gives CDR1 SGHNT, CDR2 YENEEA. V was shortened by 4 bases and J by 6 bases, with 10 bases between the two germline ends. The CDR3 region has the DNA TGTGCCAGCAGCTACATAGAGAGCAATGAGCAGTTCTTC. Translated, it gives CASSYIESNEQFF.

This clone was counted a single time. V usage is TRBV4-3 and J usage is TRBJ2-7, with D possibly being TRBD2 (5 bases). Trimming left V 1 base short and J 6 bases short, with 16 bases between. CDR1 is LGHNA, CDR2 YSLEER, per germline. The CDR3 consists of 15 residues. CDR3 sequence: CASSQAAGGPGEQYF. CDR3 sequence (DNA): TGCGCCAGCAGCCAAGCAGCCGGAGGACCAGGCGAGCAGTACTTC.

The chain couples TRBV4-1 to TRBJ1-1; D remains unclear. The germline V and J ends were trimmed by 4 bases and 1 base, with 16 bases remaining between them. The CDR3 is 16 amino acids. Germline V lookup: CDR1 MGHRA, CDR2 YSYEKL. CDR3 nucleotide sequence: TGCGCCAGCAGCCCTCATTTGGAACAGCCGAACACTGAAGCTTTCTTT. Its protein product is CASSPHLEQPNTEAFF.

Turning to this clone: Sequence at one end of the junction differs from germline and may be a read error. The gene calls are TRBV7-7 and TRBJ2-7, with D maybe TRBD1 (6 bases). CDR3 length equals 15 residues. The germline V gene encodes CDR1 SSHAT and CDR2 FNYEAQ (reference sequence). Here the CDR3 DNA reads TGTGCTAGCAGCAAAAGACAGGCGCCACCATACGAGCAGTACTTC. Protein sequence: CASSKRQAPPYEQYF.

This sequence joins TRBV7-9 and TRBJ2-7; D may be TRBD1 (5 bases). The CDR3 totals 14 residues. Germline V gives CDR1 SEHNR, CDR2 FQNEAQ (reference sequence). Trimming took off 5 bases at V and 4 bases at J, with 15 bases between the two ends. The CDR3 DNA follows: TGTGCCAGCAGCCCCCAGGGTGGATTGTACGAGCAGTACTTC. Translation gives CASSPQGGLYEQYF.